This T cell receptor (beta chain) was sequenced during a study of blood T cell repertoires in COVID-19. Trimming removed 0 bases from V and 6 bases from J, with 15 bases in between. This CDR3 comprises 16 residues. Germline V gene data show CDR1 as SGHKS and CDR2 as YYEKEE (reference sequence). Per the study methods: For nucleated cells, counts were estimated from reference gene primer amplification. TCRdb's table, derived via immunoSEQ multiplex PCR, lists solely in-frame clones and lacks some. V and J calls and clone size are given by that table; D and trimming were obtained from the DNA. The sample consists of 75,000 to 95,000 clones, roughly 72% of them appearing once.

The chain joins TRBV5-5 to TRBJ1-4; D gene unclear. The TCR comes from a woman aged 60-75 years in a cohort sampled during active or convalescent COVID-19. Sequenced sample: peripheral blood. CDR3 DNA sequence: TGTGCCAGCAGCTTGGTCGGCGGTTCTCATGATGAAAAACTGTTTTTT. Translating it yields CASSLVGGSHDEKLFF.